Presented here are 28 T cell receptor beta chains from one specimen sequenced in a study of blood T cells in healthy people across ages. The authors ran a second PCR of roughly 6 to 12 cycles using a sample-barcoded 5' primer and a J-beta primer mix. TCRdb re-called the 5' RACE reads with MiXCR, one entry per CDR3 protein. There are 1.5 million to 1.9 million distinct CDR3 sequences in the sample; under 55% occur only once, and 4% lies in the top ten. The sequenced sample was blood. The receptors originated from a woman younger than 35 in good health.

As concerns this clonotype: One end of the junction is discordant with germline, which a read error may explain. This chain uses TRBV9 with TRBJ2-1; D unclear. Looked up from germline, CDR1 is SGDLS and CDR2 is YYNGEE. This CDR3 has 17 amino acids. Here the CDR3 reads CGSSVAQTPSSYNEQFF. The DNA of the CDR3 is TGTGGCAGCAGCGTAGCCCAGACACCGAGCTCCTACAATGAGCAGTTCTTC.

This clonotype has ten or more counts. One end of the junction fails to match germline, which may point to a read error. DNA of the CDR3: TGTGCCAGCAGTTTAGTCCGCTCCTACGAGCAGTACTTC. Residues: CASSLVRSYEQYF. The V call is TRBV7-9, the J call TRBJ2-7; D is uncertain. The CDR3 spans 13 residues. Germline CDR1 SEHNR, CDR2 FQNEAQ (reference sequence).

This clonotype was observed a few times. The chain joins TRBV9 to TRBJ2-7; TRBD2 matches at 8 bases. Germline V gene data show CDR1 as SGDLS and CDR2 as YYNGEE. The CDR3 sequence is 15 residues long. Trimming at V came to 1 base and at J to 3 bases, leaving 6 bases not matched to a gene. The CDR3 protein is CASSVTSGPGYEQYF. CDR3 bases: TGTGCCAGCAGCGTAACTAGCGGTCCCGGCTACGAGCAGTACTTC.

The chain carries TRBV4-2 and TRBJ2-5; D tentatively reads TRBD1 or TRBD2 (7 bases each). Germline CDR1 and CDR2: LGHNA and YNFKEQ. V shed 7 bases and J shed 5 bases, with 20 bases lying between them. The CDR3 consists of 15 residues. CDR3 amino acids: CASTQGGGDLETQYF. For the CDR3, the DNA is TGTGCCAGCACCCAGGGGGGAGGGGACCTGGAGACCCAGTACTTC.

A single count supports this clonotype. The chain links TRBV12-3 or TRBV12-4 to TRBJ1-6; D remains ambiguous. This CDR3 is built from 13 residues. Trimming left V 7 bases short and J 10 bases short, with 14 bases between. The CDR3 sequence: CASTFDGSSPLHF. The CDR3 coding sequence is TGTGCCAGCACCTTCGATGGGTCCTCACCCCTCCACTTT.

The table lists this clonotype with a few counts. This chain links TRBV20-1 with TRBJ1-1; D may be TRBD1 (6 bases). Per the germline V gene, CDR1 is DFQATT and CDR2 is SNEGSKA (reference sequence). The V gene lost 5 bases and the J gene lost 3 bases, with 16 bases spanning the gap. The CDR3 covers 14 residues. The CDR3 reads CSAPQGTQYTEAFF. CDR3 nucleotides: TGCAGTGCTCCGCAGGGGACCCAGTACACTGAAGCTTTCTTT.

This clonotype was counted between two and nine times. The chain has TRBV4-2 and TRBJ1-1, with 12 bases fitting TRBD1. With V trimmed by 3 bases and J by 7 bases, 6 bases remained unmatched. From germline, CDR1 is LGHNA and CDR2 YNFKEQ. The CDR3 has 15 residues. The CDR3 nucleotides are TGTGCCAGCAGCCAGGCGGGACAGGGGGCGAGTGAAGCTTTCTTT. It codes for CASSQAGQGASEAFF.

This clonotype showed up just a few times. J is TRBJ1-6 and V is TRBV7-2; 8 bases are shared with TRBD1. The CDR3 extends over 16 amino acids. Unmatched junction bases numbered 7, after V lost 4 bases and J lost 5 bases. The germline CDR1 and CDR2 sequences are SGHTA and FQGNSA. CDR3 nucleotides: TGTGCCAGCAGCTCTCCAGGGGGCGCTGATAATTCACCCCTCCACTTT. Protein: CASSSPGGADNSPLHF. Based on the CDR3 plus reference TRBV7-2 and TRBJ1-6, the full variable domain is GAGVSQSPSNKVTEKGKDVELRCDPISGHTALYWYRQSLGQGLEFLIYFQGNSAPDKSGLPSDRFSAERTGGSVSTLTIQRTQQEDSAVYLCASSSPGGADNSPLHFGNGTRLTVT.

This clonotype was counted ten times or more. The V gene is TRBV27, the J gene TRBJ2-7; D might be TRBD2 (6 bases). The germline V and J ends were trimmed by 5 bases and 4 bases, with 15 bases remaining between them. Germline V CDR1 and CDR2: MNHEY, SMNVEV (reference sequence). The CDR3 sequence is 14 residues long. The CDR3 coding sequence is TGTGCCAGCAGTCGGAGGGTTACTCAATACGAGCAGTACTTC. It translates to CASSRRVTQYEQYF.

The chain carries TRBV6-1 and TRBJ1-5; no firm D call. V gave up 7 bases and J gave up 2 bases, with 15 bases separating them. The CDR3 spans 15 residues. Germline V gene lookup returns CDR1 MNHNS and CDR2 SASEGT. This CDR3 is CASTDRAGGNQPQHF. DNA for the CDR3: TGTGCCAGCACCGATCGGGCAGGCGGCAATCAGCCCCAGCATTTT.

This clonotype was recorded a few times. The chain joins TRBV7-9 to TRBJ2-1; D unclear. CDR3 size: 11 residues. Trimming shortened V by 2 bases and J by 12 bases, and 8 bases separated the two germline ends. CDR1 and CDR2 from the germline V gene are SEHNR and FQNEAQ (reference sequence). The CDR3, as DNA: TGTGCCAGCAGCTTATTCCCCCCGCAGTTCTTC. Protein: CASSLFPPQFF.

CDR3 sequence: CASSGILAGHQETQYF. Here the CDR3 DNA reads TGTGCCAGCAGTGGGATACTAGCGGGGCACCAAGAGACCCAGTACTTC. J is TRBJ2-5 and V is TRBV27; TRBD2 agrees at 10 bases. Trimming removed 5 bases from V and 0 bases from J; junction bases left unmatched: 6. The germline V gene has CDR1 MNHEY and CDR2 SMNVEV (reference sequence). This CDR3 has 16 residues.

The chain recombines TRBV6-2 or TRBV6-3 with TRBJ2-5, with 9 bases that match TRBD2. Germline CDR1 reads MNHEY; CDR2 reads SVGEGT. The length of the CDR3 is 18 residues. J was trimmed by 11 bases and V by 0 bases; bases with no gene match: 19. The CDR3 nucleotides are TGTGCCAGCAGTTACTCGACAAGTCTAGCGGGGAATAACAATGAGCAGTACTTC. Its translation: CASSYSTSLAGNNNEQYF.

The chain is built from TRBV29-1 and TRBJ2-3; D ambiguous. Germline CDR1 SQVTM, CDR2 ANQGSEA. V lost 6 bases and J 4 bases, leaving 17 bases between the germline ends. The CDR3 is made up of 14 amino acids. CDR3 bases: TGCAGCGTCGCGAGACGAGAATTGGCAGATACGCAGTATTTT. As protein: CSVARRELADTQYF.

This clonotype has a handful of counts. This chain joins TRBV9 and TRBJ1-2; D unclear. The CDR3 loop spans 15 amino acids. V lost 3 bases and J lost 3, with 15 bases in between. Germline V lookup: CDR1 SGDLS, CDR2 YYNGEE. The CDR3 loop reads CASSARLDAYYGYTF. The CDR3 DNA sequence: TGTGCCAGCAGCGCCCGGTTGGACGCCTACTATGGCTACACCTTC.

The chain combines TRBV20-1 with TRBJ1-1; D unresolved. The CDR3 extends over 12 amino acids. Germline-derived CDR1 and CDR2 are DFQATT and SNEGSKA (reference sequence). V was trimmed by 6 bases and J by 1 base, leaving 9 bases between them. The CDR3 coding sequence is TGCAGTGCCCCGGCACGGAACACTGAAGCTTTCTTT. Residues: CSAPARNTEAFF.

The V gene is TRBV20-1, the J gene TRBJ2-5; TRBD1 matches 7 bases. The CDR3 covers 13 residues. V lost 5 bases and J lost 1; bases outside the gene matches: 4. Per germline, CDR1 DFQATT and CDR2 SNEGSKA (reference sequence). The CDR3 loop reads CSAHRDSQETQYF. The CDR3 region has the DNA TGCAGTGCTCATCGGGACAGCCAAGAGACCCAGTACTTC.

This clonotype has a handful of counts. This chain connects TRBV12-3 or TRBV12-4 to TRBJ1-5; 7 nucleotides line up with TRBD1. The junction had 4 bases not matched to a gene; V was cut back by 2 bases and J by 6 bases. The CDR3 contains 14 residues. The CDR3: CASSLNRGPQPQHF. Here the CDR3 DNA reads TGTGCCAGCAGTTTAAACAGGGGTCCTCAGCCCCAGCATTTT.

A note on this clonotype: The junction and the germline gene differ at one end; a read error may be behind it. The genes are TRBV20-1 and TRBJ1-1; 9 nucleotides align to TRBD1. The length of the CDR3 is 14 residues. Per germline, CDR1 DFQATT and CDR2 SNEGSKA (reference sequence). This chain's CDR3 is CSATKRTGVSEVFF. The CDR3 nucleotides are TGCAGTGCCACGAAAAGGACAGGGGTTTCGGAAGTTTTCTTT.

The chain employs TRBV4-2 and TRBJ2-6; D gene uncertain. The CDR3 sequence is 15 residues long. The V end lost 0 bases, the J end lost 2 bases, and 5 bases lay between the germline ends. Germline lookup yields CDR1 LGHNA and CDR2 YNFKEQ. This CDR3 reads CASSQDVPGANVLTF. CDR3 sequence (DNA): TGTGCCAGCAGCCAAGACGTTCCTGGGGCCAACGTCCTGACTTTC.

This chain uses TRBV25-1 with TRBJ1-1, with TRBD1 identical over 8 bases. Germline V gene data show CDR1 as MGHDK and CDR2 as SYGVNS. After removal of 8 bases from V and 4 bases from J, the junction contained 21 bases not matched to a gene. This CDR3 region has 18 residues. The CDR3 spells CASVPFWTGRGVGTEAFF. CDR3 sequence (DNA): TGTGCCAGCGTCCCTTTTTGGACAGGGAGAGGGGTGGGCACTGAAGCTTTCTTT.

This chain joins TRBV27 and TRBJ2-3; 11 bases align to TRBD2. Unmatched junction bases numbered 11, after V lost 6 bases and J lost 3 bases. The CDR3 spans 17 residues. Per germline, CDR1 MNHEY and CDR2 SMNVEV (reference sequence). CDR3 in amino acids: CASSRLGTSGGTDTQYF. The CDR3 region has the DNA TGTGCCAGCAGCCGACTCGGGACTAGCGGTGGGACAGATACGCAGTATTTT.

The chain combines TRBV5-1 with TRBJ2-1; 11 positions match TRBD2. V lost 0 bases to trimming and J lost 8 bases; unmatched junction nucleotides: 7. Germline-derived CDR1 and CDR2 are SGHRS and YFSETQ. The length of the CDR3 is 16 residues. The CDR3 DNA is TGCGCCAGCAGCTTGGGTCTAGCGGGAGGTTTGCATGAGCAGTTCTTC. Amino acids: CASSLGLAGGLHEQFF.

The genes are TRBV6-6 and TRBJ1-1, with D hard to call. V was trimmed by 5 bases and J by 8 bases, leaving 12 bases between them. CDR3 length: 12 amino acids. Germline V gene sequence: CDR1 MNHNY, CDR2 SVGAGI (reference sequence). CDR3 DNA: TGTGCCAGCAGTCGGCGGGCAGTAGAAGCTTTCTTT. Protein sequence: CASSRRAVEAFF.

This clonotype appeared a few times. The V call is TRBV6-5, the J call TRBJ1-5; 7 nucleotides match TRBD1. The germline V gene encodes CDR1 MNHEY and CDR2 SVGAGI. Losses at the gene ends were 8 bases for V and 7 bases for J; bases not matched to a gene: 8. The CDR3 covers 13 residues. CDR3 region: CASRRTGEQPQHF. CDR3 nucleotide sequence: TGTGCCAGCCGACGCACAGGGGAGCAGCCCCAGCATTTT.

This clonotype came up a few times. This chain uses TRBV20-1 with TRBJ2-1, with TRBD2 matching over 8 bases. The junction had 12 bases not matched to a gene; V was cut back by 1 base and J by 10 bases. This CDR3 comprises 15 residues. The germline CDR1 and CDR2 sequences are DFQATT and SNEGSKA (reference sequence). CDR3 protein: CSARVSGRRRGEQFF. In DNA form, the CDR3 reads TGCAGTGCTAGAGTCAGCGGGAGACGTCGTGGGGAGCAGTTCTTC.

The rearrangement joins TRBV12-5 to TRBJ1-4, with 10 bases that match TRBD1. This CDR3 is built from 14 residues. The J segment lost 7 bases and the V segment lost 3 bases, leaving 2 bases of the junction unmatched. Germline CDR1 is LGHNT and CDR2 is FRNRAP. CDR3 residues: CASGFGTGVEKLFF. Here the CDR3 DNA reads TGTGCTAGTGGTTTCGGGACAGGGGTTGAAAAACTGTTTTTT.

This clonotype was seen more than once but under ten times. The CDR3 DNA is TGTGCCAGCAGTCCCGGGACAGGGCGACTTGCCTACGAGCAGTACTTC. This sequence encodes CASSPGTGRLAYEQYF. The rearrangement joins TRBV6-1 to TRBJ2-7, with TRBD1 matching 9 bases. This CDR3 spans 16 amino acids. The germline CDR1 and CDR2 sequences are MNHNS and SASEGT. The trim removed 5 bases at V and 2 bases at J, leaving 10 bases unmatched.